This T cell receptor beta chain was sequenced during a study of blood T cell repertoires in COVID-19. Across the whole study: The origin of the acute and convalescent COVID-19 samples was the United States, Italy and Spain.

This CDR3 has 14 residues. V dropped 4 bases and J dropped 6; count of bases not matched to a gene: 5. Germline V lookup: CDR1 SNHLY, CDR2 FYNNEI. Data came from immunoSEQ multiplex PCR; TCRdb stores just in-frame clones and leaves some out. The sample holds a few hundred thousand clones; roughly 89% are singletons and the top ten take roughly 2.2%. The TCR was taken from a woman in her sixties or seventies with COVID-19, enrolled during active disease. The J gene is TRBJ2-2, the V gene TRBV2; 7 nucleotides match TRBD1. Sequencing was performed on peripheral blood. This CDR3 reads CASSADRYPGELFF. The CDR3 nucleotides read TGTGCCAGCAGTGCGGACAGGTACCCCGGGGAGCTGTTTTTT.